This T cell receptor (beta chain) was retrieved from a study of blood T cell repertoires in COVID-19. Study as a whole: The samples span acute and convalescent COVID-19 from the United States, Italy and Spain. T cells, B-cell-depleted T cells, or PBMCs provided the cDNA or gDNA that served as material.

The Seattle patients, enrolled during active infection, were followed longitudinally. This clone was counted a single time. TCRdb's table, derived via immunoSEQ multiplex PCR, lists solely in-frame clones and lacks some. The table includes more than 200,000 clones, approximately 90% detected once. Per germline, CDR1 MNHEY and CDR2 SVGAGI. The CDR3 extends over 13 amino acids. The germline V and J ends were trimmed by 6 bases and 2 bases, with 10 bases remaining between them. The sample taken for sequencing was peripheral blood. The chain uses TRBV6-5 and TRBJ1-1; possibly TRBD1 for D (5 bases). This TCR derives from a man in his fifties with COVID-19, enrolled during active disease. DNA of the CDR3: TGTGCCAGCAGACAACAGGAAAACACTGAAGCTTTCTTT. Translated: CASRQQENTEAFF.